This paragraph covers one T cell receptor (beta chain) sequence. This clonotype was observed a few times. Its specific antigen is unknown. The junction departs from the called germline gene at one end, perhaps through a read error. The CDR3, cysteine through phenylalanine, is 13 amino acids long. Only the CDR3 DNA is retained, 39 bases long and in frame from the first base. The germline V gene (reference sequence) yields MNHEY for CDR1 and SMNVEV for CDR2. Graves' hyperthyroidism was defined as stable when no progression to ophthalmopathy occurred over 18 months of follow-up. Hyperthyroidism patients were aged 18 to 65 years and newly diagnosed, with disease duration of less than 2 months. Patients with uncontrolled infections, other autoimmune diseases, pregnancy or lactation were excluded. Clinical symptoms, serum thyroxine and TRAb, thyroid ultrasound, and orbital computed tomography formed the basis for the diagnoses. PBMCs were separated from under 11 ml of fresh peripheral blood using Ficoll-Paque density gradient centrifugation. Total RNA was extracted with Trizol reagent, and quality was checked on an Agilent 2100 Bioanalyzer.

The TCR beta CDR3 regions were amplified from the RNA transcripts. A first-round RT-PCR of the TCR CDR3 used the HTBI primer set with the Qiagen OneStep RT-PCR kit. Libraries were constructed in a second round of multiplex PCR, after which size selection and purification were performed. The libraries were sequenced on an Illumina HiSeq2000 using paired-end 100 bp reads. Under the source paper's analysis protocol: Raw data were processed with SOAPnuke, discarding reads with adapters, uncalled bases, mean Phred below 15, or no exact constant-primer or identifier match. High-quality paired reads were merged with COPE v1.2.5, and unique nucleotide sequences were defined as clonotypes. MiTCR v1.1 was used to align clonotypes to the IMGT TRBV, TRBD and TRBJ reference segments. The analysis was restricted to V-J combinations with a frequency above 0.0001, which together covered 99% to 99.2% of the repertoires. A TCS score was defined as the ratio between F50 (clonal expansion) and ExV (chaos), using BLOSUM62-based TCRdist between CDR3 peptides within each V-J. Welch's t-statistics and random forest reduced 514 V-J features to 10 to 15, which were used in a naive Bayes classifier (R e1071). TCRdb passed the public sequencing reads through fastp at Q25 and MiXCR, retaining productive beta sequences. Every entry covers one CDR3 protein and lists the most common genes and DNA from its rows. The V and J calls were determined by TCRdb, not by the authors. The sample data list fewer than 550,000 distinct CDR3 sequences, and approximately 14% of these were observed just once. Of the sample, 7.5% to 8% is held by the ten largest clones.

The data derive from a study of T cells in Graves' hyperthyroidism and ophthalmopathy (dated by TCRdb to between 2018 and 2020). Regarding the research as a whole: Peripheral blood was collected at initial diagnosis, before any treatment. To identify distinguishing TCR V-J signatures, a discovery cohort of around 100 patients was used, comprising 43 with Graves' ophthalmopathy and roughly 60 with stable Graves' hyperthyroidism. Prospective prediction of ophthalmopathy was tested in an independent validation cohort of 18 hyperthyroidism patients and approximately 17 patients who later progressed to ophthalmopathy. For training and testing, the 80 to 100 patients in the discovery cohort were randomly divided in a 7:3 ratio. Thyroid tissue and blood T-cell repertoires from six Graves' hyperthyroidism patients were also compared in the study. Once sampling was done, hyperthyroidism patients were given methimazole at a starting dose of 30 mg daily, whereas ophthalmopathy patients were given high-dose intravenous methylprednisolone. The paper reports TCR Vbeta CDR3 sequencing of roughly 140 peripheral blood samples: approximately 41 ophthalmopathy, roughly 74 hyperthyroidism and roughly 17 progressor patients. Study-wide conclusions, independent of this receptor: In validation, progression to ophthalmopathy was predicted by the model with roughly 71% sensitivity and under 85% specificity, a median of around 6.5 months before onset. A model built on a 13 V-J signature distinguished ophthalmopathy from stable hyperthyroidism, reaching about 88% sensitivity and about 81% specificity in cross-validation and 80%/75% in testing. No statistical method was used to fix the sample size in advance, and group allocation was not hidden from the investigators. Most expanded thyroid clonotypes (frequency above 0.001) were also detected in blood, suggesting blood repertoires may reflect thyroid immune responses.

The chain was built from TRBV27 and TRBJ1-1, and the D gene may be TRBD1, 5 bases matching. Input material: blood. The TCR comes from a woman under 30 with Graves' hyperthyroidism. The CDR3 reads as follows: CAGSLSGGTEAFF. The nucleotides read TGTGCCGGCAGTTTATCGGGGGGCACTGAAGCTTTCTTT.